Sequencing of this T cell receptor (beta chain) was carried out in a study of blood T cell repertoires in COVID-19. The assay was immunoSEQ multiplex PCR, and TCRdb's table has in-frame clones only and misses some. The data show approximately 160,000 clones, roughly 90% seen once. Sequenced sample: peripheral blood. The sequence came from a man aged 50 to 59 with acute or convalescent COVID-19.

In nucleotides, the CDR3 is TGTGCCAGCAGCCGGGGACTAGCGGGATCCGGTGAGCAGTTCTTC. This gives the protein CASSRGLAGSGEQFF. The chain couples TRBV3-1 (or the pseudogene TRBV3-2) to TRBJ2-1; TRBD2 aligns across 13 bases. The V gene's germline CDR1 is LGHDT and CDR2 YNNKEL (reference sequence). The CDR3 has 15 amino acids. Trimming at V came to 4 bases and at J to 9 bases, leaving 6 bases not matched to a gene.